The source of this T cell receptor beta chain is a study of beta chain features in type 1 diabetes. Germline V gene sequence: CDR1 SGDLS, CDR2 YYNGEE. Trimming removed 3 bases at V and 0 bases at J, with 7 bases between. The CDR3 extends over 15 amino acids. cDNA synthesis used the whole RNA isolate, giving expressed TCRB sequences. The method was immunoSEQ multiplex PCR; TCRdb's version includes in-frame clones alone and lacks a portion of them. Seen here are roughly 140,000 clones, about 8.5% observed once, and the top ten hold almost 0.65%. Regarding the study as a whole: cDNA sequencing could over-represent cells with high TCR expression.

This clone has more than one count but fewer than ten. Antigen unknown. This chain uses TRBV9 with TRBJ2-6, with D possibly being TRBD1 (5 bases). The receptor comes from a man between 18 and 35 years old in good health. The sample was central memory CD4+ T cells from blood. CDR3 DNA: TGTGCCAGCAGCGGACAGACCTCTGGGGCCAACGTCCTGACTTTC. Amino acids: CASSGQTSGANVLTF.